This entry lists 8 T cell receptor beta chains sequenced from one sample in a study of blood T cells in healthy people across ages. For the second PCR, which ran for roughly 6 to 12 cycles, a sample-barcoded 5' primer and a J-beta primer mix were used. TCRdb analysed the 5' RACE reads with MiXCR anew, one entry per CDR3 protein. The table lists hundreds of thousands of distinct CDR3 sequences, 62% of them singletons. Sample: blood. The origin of the receptors is a man aged 25 to 40 in good health.

Of note for this clonotype: No conserved phenylalanine or tryptophan is present at the end of the CDR3, so a read error is the likely explanation. CDR3 sequence reads: CASIGRDGTNEQFY. CDR3 DNA sequence: TGTGCCAGCATAGGCCGGGACGGTACGAATGAGCAGTTCTAC. The V gene is TRBV28, the J gene TRBJ2-1; D is perhaps TRBD1 or TRBD2 (5 bases each). V gave up 7 bases and J gave up 7 bases, with 17 bases separating them. CDR1 and CDR2 (germline): MDHEN, SYDVKM. CDR3 length: 14 amino acids.

The CDR3 DNA reads as TGCAGTGCTCGACTAGCGGGGGCTAGGGCGCAGTTCTTC. Protein sequence: CSARLAGARAQFF. The V call is TRBV20-1, the J call TRBJ2-1; TRBD2 matches at 12 bases. The V gene's germline CDR1 is DFQATT and CDR2 SNEGSKA (reference sequence). This CDR3 contains 13 residues. Trimming removed 5 bases from V and 12 bases from J; junction bases left unmatched: 8.

On this clonotype: Germline is not matched at one junction end, which may reflect a read error. V and J are TRBV12-3 or TRBV12-4 and TRBJ2-3; D gene uncertain. This CDR3 has 12 amino acids. CDR3 sequence reads: CASSVGPDAQYF. The CDR3 bases are TGTGCCAGCAGTGTGGGCCCAGATGCGCAGTATTTT.

The rearrangement joins TRBV2 to TRBJ2-4; no firm D call. V lost 3 bases to trimming and J lost 0 bases, with 9 bases between them. The germline CDR1 and CDR2 sequences are SNHLY and FYNNEI. The CDR3 is 15 amino acids. CDR3 in amino acids: CASSESPAAKNIQYF. The CDR3 region has the DNA TGTGCCAGCAGTGAGAGTCCTGCAGCCAAAAACATTCAGTACTTC.

The rearrangement links TRBV5-1 to TRBJ2-5; tentative D call: TRBD1 (5 bases). Germline lookup yields CDR1 SGHRS and CDR2 YFSETQ. This CDR3 region has 13 residues. The germline V and J ends were trimmed by 5 bases and 6 bases, with 14 bases remaining between them. The CDR3 DNA sequence: TGCGCCAGCAGACAGGACCTCAGGCAGACCCAGTACTTC. The encoded protein is CASRQDLRQTQYF.

The J gene is TRBJ1-4, the V gene TRBV6-1; D gene ambiguous. CDR1 and CDR2 from the germline V gene are MNHNS and SASEGT. The CDR3 contains 17 residues. Trimming stripped 5 bases from V and 4 bases from J, with 20 bases between. DNA for the CDR3: TGTGCCAGCAGTCGACGAGAAATCGACGGGAATAATGAAAAACTGTTTTTT. Amino acids: CASSRREIDGNNEKLFF.

V usage is TRBV12-3 or TRBV12-4 and J usage is TRBJ2-3; D might be TRBD2 (5 bases). This CDR3 comprises 14 residues. V was cut by 3 bases and J by 5 bases, with 12 bases left in between. The CDR3 loop reads CASSLYPAGDTQYF. The CDR3 coding sequence is TGTGCCAGCAGTTTGTACCCCGCGGGAGATACGCAGTATTTT.

This sequence joins TRBV15 and TRBJ2-4, with unresolved D. The end of the DNA aligns better with TRBJ2-7, so the J call may be wrong. The germline CDR1 and CDR2 sequences are LNHNV and YYDKDF (reference sequence). The CDR3 has 14 amino acids. The CDR3 coding sequence is TGTGCCACCAGCAGAGCTGATCCAGGCTACGAGCAGTACTTC. Amino acid sequence: CATSRADPGYEQYF.